These T cell receptor beta chains were read from a single sample in a study of CD8 T cells in Susac syndrome. TCRdb recomputed calls from the immunoSEQ multiplex PCR reads with MiXCR, one row per CDR3 protein. The data contain about 120,000 distinct CDR3 sequences, about 95% of them seen just once; the ten biggest clones take up around 0.28%. The sequenced sample consisted of CD8+ T cells from PBMCs. The receptor source for this set is a human donor with Susac syndrome. Each CDR3 is given with its conserved first and last residue. Fields, in order: D gene, clone size, J gene, V gene, CDR3 DNA, CDR3 protein. A D gene is named only where the DNA matches it firmly. Clone size, where shown, is once, few, many, or a class for clones that have expanded.

>-|once|TRBJ2-2|TRBV6-5
TGTGCCAGCAGTTACTCGATGGGGGAGAACACCGGGGAGCTGTTTTTT
CASSYSMGENTGELFF
>-|-|TRBJ1-5|TRBV12-5
TGTGCTAGTGGTTTTAGTCCGGAGAAGCCCCAGCATTTT
CASGFSPEKPQHF
>TRBD1|-|TRBJ1-5|TRBV7-8
TGTGCCAGCAACGGACAGGGAGATCAGCCCCAGCATTTT
CASNGQGDQPQHF
>-|-|TRBJ1-5|TRBV27
TGTGCCAGCAGTTTAGGACTCAATCAGCCCCAGCATTTT
CASSLGLNQPQHF
>TRBD2|once|TRBJ2-5|TRBV12-3/TRBV12-4
TGTGCCAGCAGTTTAAATCTACGACTAGCGGGGAACCAAGAGACCCAGTACTTC
CASSLNLRLAGNQETQYF
>-|-|TRBJ1-4|TRBV27
TGTGCCAGCAGTTTACGCTACAGGGAAACTAATGAAAAACTGTTTTTT
CASSLRYRETNEKLFF
>-|-|TRBJ1-1|TRBV9
TGTGCCAGCAGCGGGTCAGGGACGAACACTGAAGCTTTCTTT
CASSGSGTNTEAFF
>TRBD1|-|TRBJ1-1|TRBV15
TGTGCCACCAGCGGGGGACAGGTGAACACTGAAGCTTTCTTT
CATSGGQVNTEAFF
>TRBD1|-|TRBJ1-2|TRBV7-6
TGTGCCAGCAGTGACATCAGGGGGCGGTATGGCTACACCTTC
CASSDIRGRYGYTF
>TRBD2|-|TRBJ2-3|TRBV11-2
TGTGCCAGCAGCTTGGCGGCGGGACTAGCATCGGATACGCAGTATTTT
CASSLAAGLASDTQYF
>TRBD2|-|TRBJ2-5|TRBV11-2
TGTGCCAGCAGCTTTAGCGGGGGGGAAGAGACCCAGTACTTC
CASSFSGGEETQYF
>TRBD1|-|TRBJ2-3|TRBV6-6
TGTGCCAGCATTGGGGGACAGGGCAATACAGATACGCAGTATTTT
CASIGGQGNTDTQYF
>-|-|TRBJ2-3|TRBV9
TGTGCCAGCAGCGTAGGAAGGGGAGGGGGCCCCGTGGGAGATACGCAGTATTTT
CASSVGRGGGPVGDTQYF
>-|-|TRBJ2-1|TRBV7-9
TGTGCCAGCAGCTTAGAAGAGGGTAACAATGAGCAGTTCTTC
CASSLEEGNNEQFF
>TRBD1|-|TRBJ1-5|TRBV4-2
TGTGCCAGCAGCCAAGGACCACAGGGGAGTCAGCCCCAGCATTTT
CASSQGPQGSQPQHF
>TRBD1|-|TRBJ2-7|TRBV9
TGTGCCAGCAGCGCGGACAGGGATAATGACGAGCAGTACTTC
CASSADRDNDEQYF
>-|-|TRBJ2-3|TRBV5-1
TGCGCCAGCAGCTTGGAGACAAGCACAGATACGCAGTATTTT
CASSLETSTDTQYF
>TRBD1|-|TRBJ1-6|TRBV13
TGTGCCAGCAGCTTAGTTGGGACAGCTAATTCACCCCTCCACTTT
CASSLVGTANSPLHF
>TRBD1|-|TRBJ2-2|TRBV6-1
TGTGCCACCACATGGACAGGGGAGATTATGAACACCGGGGAGCTGTTTTTT
CATTWTGEIMNTGELFF
>TRBD2|-|TRBJ2-3|TRBV12-3/TRBV12-4
TGTGCCAGCAGTGGGACTAGCGGGGAAGCGACAGATACGCAGTATTTT
CASSGTSGEATDTQYF
>-|-|TRBJ2-5|TRBV30
TGTGCCTGGAGAGGTATCGAACAGGGAGGACAAGAGACCCAGTACTTC
CAWRGIEQGGQETQYF
>-|-|TRBJ2-3|TRBV9
TGTGCCAGCAGCGTAGATGGAAGCACAGATACGCAGTATTTT
CASSVDGSTDTQYF